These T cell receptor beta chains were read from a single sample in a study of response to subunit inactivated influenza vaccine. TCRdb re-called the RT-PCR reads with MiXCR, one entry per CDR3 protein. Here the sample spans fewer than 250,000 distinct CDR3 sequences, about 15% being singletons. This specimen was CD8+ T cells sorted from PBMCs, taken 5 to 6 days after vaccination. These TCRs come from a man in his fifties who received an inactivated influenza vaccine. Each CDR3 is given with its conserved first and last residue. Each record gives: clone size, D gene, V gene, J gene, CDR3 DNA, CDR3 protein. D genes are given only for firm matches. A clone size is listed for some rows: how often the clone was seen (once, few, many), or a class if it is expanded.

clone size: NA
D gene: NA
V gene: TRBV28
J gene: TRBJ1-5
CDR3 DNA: TGTGCCAGCAGTCCACTTAGTGGGTACAGTAATCAGCCCCAGCATTTT
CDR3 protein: CASSPLSGYSNQPQHF

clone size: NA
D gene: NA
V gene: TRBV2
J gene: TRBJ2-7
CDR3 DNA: TGTGTCAGCTCGGAGCCATTCTACGAGCAGTACTTC
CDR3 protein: CVSSEPFYEQYF

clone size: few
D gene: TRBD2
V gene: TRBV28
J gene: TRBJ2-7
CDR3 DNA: TGTGCCAGCAGCCCCTTCCAGCGGGACGAGATCGAGCAGTACTTC
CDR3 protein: CASSPFQRDEIEQYF

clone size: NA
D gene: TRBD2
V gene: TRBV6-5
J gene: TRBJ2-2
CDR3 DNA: TGTGCCAGCAGTTCAATAGCGGGAGGGCCGATTGGCGGGGAGCTGTTTTTT
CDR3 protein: CASSSIAGGPIGGELFF

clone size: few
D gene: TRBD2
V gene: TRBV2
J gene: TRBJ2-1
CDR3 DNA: TGTGCCAGCAGTGAGGCGGGGGGGCGCAATGAGCAGTTCTTC
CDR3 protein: CASSEAGGRNEQFF

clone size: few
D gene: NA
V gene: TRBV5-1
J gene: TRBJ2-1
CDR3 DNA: TGCGCCAGCAGCTTGGCTAAGGGGGTCTTCCCCGGCGGTGAGCAGTTCTTC
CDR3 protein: CASSLAKGVFPGGEQFF

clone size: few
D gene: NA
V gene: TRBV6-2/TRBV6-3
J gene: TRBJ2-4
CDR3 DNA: TGTGCCAGCAGCCAGTATGGGTGGGCCAAAAACATTCAGTACTTC
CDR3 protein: CASSQYGWAKNIQYF

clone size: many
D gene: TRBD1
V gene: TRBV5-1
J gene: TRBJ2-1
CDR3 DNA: TGCGCCAGCAGTCTAACAGGGGCGGCCTACAATGAGCAGTTCTTC
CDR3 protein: CASSLTGAAYNEQFF

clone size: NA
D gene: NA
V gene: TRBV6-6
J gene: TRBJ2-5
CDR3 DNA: TGTGCCAGCAGTTACAACCAAGAGACCCAGTACTTC
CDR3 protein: CASSYNQETQYF

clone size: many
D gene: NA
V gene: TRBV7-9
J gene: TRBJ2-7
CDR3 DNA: TGTGCCGGCGTAGGTTTTAGCTCCTACGAGCAGTACTTC
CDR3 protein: CAGVGFSSYEQYF

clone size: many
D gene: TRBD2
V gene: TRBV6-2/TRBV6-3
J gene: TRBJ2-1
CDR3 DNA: TGTGCCAGCAGTGGGGGACTAGCGGGCTACAATGAGCAGTTCTTC
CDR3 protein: CASSGGLAGYNEQFF

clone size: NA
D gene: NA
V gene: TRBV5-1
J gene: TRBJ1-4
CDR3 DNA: TGCGCCAGCAGCTTACGGGCCTTGGAAGGTGAAAAACTGTTTTTT
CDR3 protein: CASSLRALEGEKLFF

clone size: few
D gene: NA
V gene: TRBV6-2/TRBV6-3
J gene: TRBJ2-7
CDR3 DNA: TGTGCCAGCTCCGCAGGGCACGAGCAGTACTTC
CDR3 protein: CASSAGHEQYF

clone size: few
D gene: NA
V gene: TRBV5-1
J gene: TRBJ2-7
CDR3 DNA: TGCGCCAGCAGCTTGGCCAGGGGCGGCGGCGAGCAGTACTTC
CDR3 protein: CASSLARGGGEQYF

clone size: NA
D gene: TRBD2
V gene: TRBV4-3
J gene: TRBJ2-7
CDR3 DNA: TGCGCCAGCAGCCAGGCTAGCGGGAGCCCATACGAGCAGTACTTC
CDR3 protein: CASSQASGSPYEQYF

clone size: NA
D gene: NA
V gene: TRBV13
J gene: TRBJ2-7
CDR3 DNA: TGTGCCAGCAGGCGCGGACCGATCAACGAGCAGTACTTC
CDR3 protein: CASRRGPINEQYF

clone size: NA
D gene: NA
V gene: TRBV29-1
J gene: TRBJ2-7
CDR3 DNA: TGCAGCGTTCCCTACCCGACTGTCTACGAGCAGTACTTC
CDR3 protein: CSVPYPTVYEQYF

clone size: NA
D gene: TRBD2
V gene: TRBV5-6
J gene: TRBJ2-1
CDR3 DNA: TGTGCCAGCAGCTTGGGGCTAGCGGCGTCGGGGTTGTTCTTC
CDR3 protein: CASSLGLAASGLFF

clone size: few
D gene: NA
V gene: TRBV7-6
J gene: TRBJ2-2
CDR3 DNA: TGTGCCAGCAGCTTTCAGGAAACCGGGGAGCTGTTTTTT
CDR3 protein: CASSFQETGELFF

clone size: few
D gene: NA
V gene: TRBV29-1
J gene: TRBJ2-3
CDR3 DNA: TGCAGCGTTGGGGGGGGCCCATTCGAGAACACAGATACGCAGTATTTT
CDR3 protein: CSVGGGPFENTDTQYF

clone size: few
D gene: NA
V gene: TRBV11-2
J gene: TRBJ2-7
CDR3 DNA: TGTGCCAGCAGCCAGTGGACCCTTTACGAGCAGTACTTC
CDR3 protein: CASSQWTLYEQYF

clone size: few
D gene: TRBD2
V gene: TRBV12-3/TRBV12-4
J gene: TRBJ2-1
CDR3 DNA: TGTGCCAGCAGTTCCGACGGACTAGCGGGGGAGAACAATGAGCAGTTCTTC
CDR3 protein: CASSSDGLAGENNEQFF

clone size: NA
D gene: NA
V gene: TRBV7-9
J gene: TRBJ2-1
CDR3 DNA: TGTGCCAGCAGCTCCAGGACTTCCCTTTGGAATGAGCAGTTCTTC
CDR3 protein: CASSSRTSLWNEQFF

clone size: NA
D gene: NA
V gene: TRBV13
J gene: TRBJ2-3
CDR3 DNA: TGTGCCAGCACCCTCCGGGGGCTCCCCACAGATACGCAGTATTTT
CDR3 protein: CASTLRGLPTDTQYF

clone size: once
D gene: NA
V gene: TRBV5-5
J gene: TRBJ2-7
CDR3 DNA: TGTGCCAGCAGCTTGGACCCCTGGGACACCCTGCTCTACGAGCAGTACTTC
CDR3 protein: CASSLDPWDTLLYEQYF

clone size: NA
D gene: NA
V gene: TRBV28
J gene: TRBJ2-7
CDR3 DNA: TGTGCCAGCAGTCCCCACGGGCGCAGCTCCTACGAGCAGTACTTC
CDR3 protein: CASSPHGRSSYEQYF

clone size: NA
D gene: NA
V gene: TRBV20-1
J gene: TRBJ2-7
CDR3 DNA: TGCAGTGCCTCCGGGACTGACTCCTACGAGCAGTACTTC
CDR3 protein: CSASGTDSYEQYF

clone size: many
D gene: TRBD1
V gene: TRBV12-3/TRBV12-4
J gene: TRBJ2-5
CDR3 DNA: TGTGCCAGCAGTTTCAGGGGGCGGGAGACCCAGTACTTC
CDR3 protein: CASSFRGRETQYF

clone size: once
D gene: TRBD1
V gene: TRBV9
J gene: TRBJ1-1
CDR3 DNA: TGTGCCAGCAGCAAACAGGGGGGGGACACTGAAGCTTTCTTT
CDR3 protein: CASSKQGGDTEAFF

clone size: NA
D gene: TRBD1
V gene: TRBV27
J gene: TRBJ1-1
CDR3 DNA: TGTGCCAGCAGTTTACTAGGGGGCCTCTACACTGAAGCTTTCTTT
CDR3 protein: CASSLLGGLYTEAFF

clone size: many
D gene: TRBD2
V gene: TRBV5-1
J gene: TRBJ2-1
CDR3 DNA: TGCGCCAGCAGCTGGGGGACTAGCGCGAGAAATGAGCAGTTCTTC
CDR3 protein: CASSWGTSARNEQFF

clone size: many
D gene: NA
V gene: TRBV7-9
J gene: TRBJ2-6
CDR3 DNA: TGTGCCAGCAGCTTACAGACAGGTGGCGACGGGGCCAACGTCCTGACTTTC
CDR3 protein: CASSLQTGGDGANVLTF

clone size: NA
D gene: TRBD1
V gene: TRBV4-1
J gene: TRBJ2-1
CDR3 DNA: TGCGCCAGCAGCCTCCGGGACAGGAACTACAATGAGCAGTTCTTC
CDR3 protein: CASSLRDRNYNEQFF

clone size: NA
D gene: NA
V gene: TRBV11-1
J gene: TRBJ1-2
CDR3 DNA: TGTGCCAGCAGCTTTAGTCCTTTGGCAGGGGTCGGCTACACCTTC
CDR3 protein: CASSFSPLAGVGYTF

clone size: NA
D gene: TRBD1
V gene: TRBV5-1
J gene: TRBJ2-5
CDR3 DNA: TGCGCCAGCAGTACGGGACAGGGGGAGACCCAGTACTTC
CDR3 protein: CASSTGQGETQYF

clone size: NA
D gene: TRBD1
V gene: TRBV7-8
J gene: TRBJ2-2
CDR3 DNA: TGTGCCAGCAGCTACCCGGGACAGGGATGGGGGGACACCGGGGAGCTGTTTTTT
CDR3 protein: CASSYPGQGWGDTGELFF

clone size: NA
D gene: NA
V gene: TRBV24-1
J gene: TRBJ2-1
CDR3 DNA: TGTGCCACCAGTGATAGTAGGAATGAGCAGTTCTTC
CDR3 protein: CATSDSRNEQFF

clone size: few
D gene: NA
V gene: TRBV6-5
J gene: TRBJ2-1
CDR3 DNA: TGTGCCAGCAGTTACTTTTGGCGAAGCTCCTACAATGAGCAGTTCTTC
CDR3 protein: CASSYFWRSSYNEQFF

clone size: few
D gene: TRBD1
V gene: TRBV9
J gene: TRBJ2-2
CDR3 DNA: TGTGCCAGCAGCGTAGGGCGGACAGGGCTTACCGGGGAGCTGTTTTTT
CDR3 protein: CASSVGRTGLTGELFF

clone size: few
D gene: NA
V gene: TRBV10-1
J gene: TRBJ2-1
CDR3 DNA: TGCGCCAGCAGTACGTGGGCTTACAATGAGCAGTTCTTC
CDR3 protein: CASSTWAYNEQFF

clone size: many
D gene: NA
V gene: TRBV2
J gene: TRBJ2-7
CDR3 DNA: TGTGCCAGCAGTGGGACCGTTCCCTACGAGCAGTACTTC
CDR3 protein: CASSGTVPYEQYF

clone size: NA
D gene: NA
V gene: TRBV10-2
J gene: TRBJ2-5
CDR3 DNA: TGCGCCAGCATGCCGGAGGGTGGAGGAGAGACCCAGTACTTC
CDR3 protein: CASMPEGGGETQYF

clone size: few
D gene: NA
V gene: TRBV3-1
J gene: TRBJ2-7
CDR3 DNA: TGTGCCAGCAGCGAAGACAGAGACAGGCGGCACGAGCAGTACTTC
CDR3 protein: CASSEDRDRRHEQYF

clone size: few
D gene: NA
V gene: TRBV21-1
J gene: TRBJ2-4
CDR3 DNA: TGTGCCAGCAGGGGATATCGGGCAGATTTAGCCAAAAACATTCAGTACTTC
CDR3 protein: CASRGYRADLAKNIQYF

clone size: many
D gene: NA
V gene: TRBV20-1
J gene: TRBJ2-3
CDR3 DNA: TGCAGTGCTAGAGCCGTGGATGCAGATACGCAGTATTTT
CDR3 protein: CSARAVDADTQYF

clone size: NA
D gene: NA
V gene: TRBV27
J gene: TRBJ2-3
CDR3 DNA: TGTGCCAGCAGTTTCGGACCTCTTGGGCCAGATACGCAGTATTTT
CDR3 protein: CASSFGPLGPDTQYF

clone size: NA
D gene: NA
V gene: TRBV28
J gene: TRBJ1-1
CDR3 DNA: TGTGCCAGCAGTTTATTACGGGAAGCTTTCTTT
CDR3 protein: CASSLLREAFF

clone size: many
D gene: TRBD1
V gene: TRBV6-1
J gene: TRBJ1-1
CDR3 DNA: TGTGCCAGCACCCAGAGCCCAGGGGGTGATGAAGCTTTCTTT
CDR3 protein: CASTQSPGGDEAFF

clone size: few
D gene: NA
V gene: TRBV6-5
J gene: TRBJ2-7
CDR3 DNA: TGTGCCAGCAGTTACTCGATGGGCAGGGCCCTTTCCTACGAGCAGTACTTC
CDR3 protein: CASSYSMGRALSYEQYF

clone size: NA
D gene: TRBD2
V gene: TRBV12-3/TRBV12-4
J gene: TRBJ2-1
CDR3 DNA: TGTGCCAGCAGCCTACTGGGACTAGCGGGAGGGGAGCAGTTCTTC
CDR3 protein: CASSLLGLAGGEQFF

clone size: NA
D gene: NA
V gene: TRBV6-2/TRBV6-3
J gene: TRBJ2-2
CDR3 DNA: TGTGCCAGCAGTACACCAACCGGGGAGCTGTTTTTT
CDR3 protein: CASSTPTGELFF

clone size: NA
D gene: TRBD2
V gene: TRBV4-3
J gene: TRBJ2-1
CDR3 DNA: TGCGCCAGCAGCCAAGATCCCGGGACTAGAGTAGGCAATGAGCAGTTCTTC
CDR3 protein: CASSQDPGTRVGNEQFF

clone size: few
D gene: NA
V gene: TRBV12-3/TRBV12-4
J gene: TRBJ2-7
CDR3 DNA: TGTGCCAGCAGTTCCCGGGCGTCACATCCAACCTACGAGCAGTACTTC
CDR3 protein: CASSSRASHPTYEQYF

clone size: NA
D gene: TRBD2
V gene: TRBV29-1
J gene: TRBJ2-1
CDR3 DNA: TGCAGCGTTCTAGCGGGGGGGGTTGGCAATGAGCAGTTCTTC
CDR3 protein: CSVLAGGVGNEQFF

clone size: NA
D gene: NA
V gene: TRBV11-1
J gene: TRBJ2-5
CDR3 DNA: TGTGCCAGCAGCTCCTCAACCCTAGGGATAGCTGAACAAGAGACCCAGTACTTC
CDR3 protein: CASSSSTLGIAEQETQYF

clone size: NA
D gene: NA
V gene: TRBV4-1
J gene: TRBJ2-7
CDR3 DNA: TGCGCCAGCAGCCAAATAGCGGAGCCCCCCTACGAGCAGTACTTC
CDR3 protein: CASSQIAEPPYEQYF

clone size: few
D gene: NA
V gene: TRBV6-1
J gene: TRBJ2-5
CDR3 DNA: TGTGCCAGCACCCCCGGGGCGGGGTTCCAAGAGACCCAGTACTTC
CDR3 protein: CASTPGAGFQETQYF

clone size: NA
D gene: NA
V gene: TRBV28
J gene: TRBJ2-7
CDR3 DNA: TGTGCCAGCAGATGGACAGTTAATTACGAGCAGTACTTC
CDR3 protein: CASRWTVNYEQYF

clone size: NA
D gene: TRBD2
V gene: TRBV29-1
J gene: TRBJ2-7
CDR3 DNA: TGCAGCGTGGATGGATGGGGGACTAGCGGGAGCCCCTACGAGCAGTACTTC
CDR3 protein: CSVDGWGTSGSPYEQYF

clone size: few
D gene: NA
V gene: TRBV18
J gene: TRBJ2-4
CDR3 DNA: TGTGCCAGCTCACCACGAAGCAAAGTCCTAGAAAACATTCAGTACTTC
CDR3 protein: CASSPRSKVLENIQYF